The 25 T cell receptor beta chains in this list originate from one sample, sequenced in a study of T cells in Graves' hyperthyroidism and ophthalmopathy. Researchers amplified the TCR beta CDR3 regions from RNA transcripts. RT-PCR in the first round (using the HTBI primer set) targeted the TCR CDR3. One entry per CDR3 protein, called by TCRdb with MiXCR from the multiplex PCR reads. In the table there are fewer than 450,000 distinct CDR3 sequences, approximately 17% of which are singletons. The sample taken for sequencing was blood. These TCRs come from a woman between 25 and 40 years old with Graves' hyperthyroidism that later progressed to Graves' ophthalmopathy.

This clonotype was seen at least ten times. J is TRBJ2-2 and V is TRBV10-3, with 13 bases matching TRBD2. The CDR3 sequence is 18 residues long. V trimming: 0 bases; J trimming: 5 bases; junction bases outside the gene matches: 6. CDR1 and CDR2 (germline): ENHRY, SYGVKD. The CDR3 DNA follows: TGTGCCATCAGTGAGTCGACTAGCGGGGGGTCTCGGACCGGGGAGCTGTTTTTT. Protein sequence: CAISESTSGGSRTGELFF.

This clonotype was counted between two and nine times. The chain recombines TRBV9 with TRBJ2-1, with TRBD2 as a possible D gene (6 bases). The CDR3 runs 16 residues. V was pared by 4 bases and J by 5 bases, with 19 bases between. CDR1 and CDR2 from the germline V gene are SGDLS and YYNGEE. The CDR3 region has the DNA TGTGCCAGCAGCCCAAGCTTACGGGACTTCAACAATGAGCAGTTCTTC. The encoded protein is CASSPSLRDFNNEQFF.

This clonotype was recorded at least ten times. The rearrangement links TRBV14 to TRBJ2-7, with 13 nucleotides matching TRBD2. The CDR3 loop spans 16 amino acids. V lost 1 base, J lost 5 bases, and 5 bases stayed unmatched. Germline loops: CDR1 SGHDN, CDR2 FVKESK. The CDR3 DNA reads TGTGCCAGCAGCCAAGCGGGACTAGCGGGATTCAACGAGCAGTACTTC. It specifies CASSQAGLAGFNEQYF.

On this clonotype: A junction boundary mismatches the germline segment, possibly from a read error. The rearrangement uses TRBV28 and TRBJ1-2; D possibly corresponds to TRBD1 (5 bases). This CDR3 spans 12 amino acids. Germline V gene sequence: CDR1 MDHEN, CDR2 SYDVKM. CDR3 sequence: CASSLDSYGHTF. CDR3 DNA sequence: TGTGCCAGCAGTTTAGACAGTTATGGCCACACCTTC.

The V gene is TRBV4-1, the J gene TRBJ1-6; 7 bases align to TRBD1. The V gene's germline CDR1 is MGHRA and CDR2 YSYEKL. The length of the CDR3 is 15 residues. With V trimmed by 0 bases and J by 7 bases, 3 bases remained unmatched. The CDR3: CASSQDGTVNSPLHF. DNA for the CDR3: TGCGCCAGCAGCCAAGATGGGACAGTGAATTCACCCCTCCACTTT.

J is TRBJ1-4 and V is TRBV27; D possibly corresponds to TRBD1 (6 bases). Per germline, CDR1 MNHEY and CDR2 SMNVEV (reference sequence). Trimming pared 10 bases from V and 8 bases from J, leaving 23 bases between. CDR3 length: 15 amino acids. The chain's CDR3 is CATRTGTGGREKLFF. For the CDR3, the DNA is TGTGCCACCCGAACAGGGACGGGGGGAAGGGAAAAACTGTTTTTT. The full variable domain, in which reference TRBV27 and TRBJ1-4 provide the parts outside the CDR3, is EAQVTQNPRYLITVTGKKLTVTCSQNMNHEYMSWYRQDPGLGLRQIYYSMNVEVTDKGDVPEGYKVSRKEKRNFPLILESPSPNQTSLYFCATRTGTGGREKLFFGSGTQLSVL.

This clonotype has at least ten counts. The V gene is TRBV11-2, the J gene TRBJ2-7, with D perhaps matching TRBD1 (6 bases). The V and J ends lost 0 bases and 7 bases respectively, with 16 bases between them. The CDR3 is 15 amino acids. Germline values: CDR1 SGHAT, CDR2 FQNNGV. CDR3 in amino acids: CASSLEGHPSGEQYF. The CDR3 DNA reads TGTGCCAGCAGCTTAGAGGGACACCCTTCGGGTGAGCAGTACTTC.

As to this clonotype: A much larger clone lies one base from this, so it may be a read error. V usage is TRBV28 and J usage is TRBJ2-1; TRBD2 might be the D (5 bases). The CDR3 contains 16 residues. Germline V gene sequence: CDR1 MDHEN, CDR2 SYDVKM. The DNA for the CDR3 is TGTACCAGCAGTTTATTCTTTGGGAGTGAGTACAATGAGCAGTTCTTC. Amino acid sequence: CTSSLFFGSEYNEQFF.

This clonotype was observed at least ten times. This sequence joins TRBV10-3 and TRBJ2-7, with D possibly being TRBD2 (5 bases). This CDR3 is 13 amino acids long. Germline-derived CDR1 and CDR2 are ENHRY and SYGVKD. The V gene lost 8 bases and the J gene lost 1 base, with 12 bases spanning the gap. The CDR3 loop reads CAIGGLDSYEQYF. The DNA of the CDR3 is TGTGCCATCGGCGGGCTAGATTCCTACGAGCAGTACTTC.

The rearrangement uses TRBV2 and TRBJ2-2; 8 bases map to TRBD2. The CDR3 runs to 16 residues. Germline values: CDR1 SNHLY, CDR2 FYNNEI. The J segment lost 4 bases and the V segment lost 9 bases, leaving 13 bases of the junction unmatched. The CDR3 protein is CASTRGGRRGTGELFF. CDR3 nucleotides: TGTGCCAGTACTCGGGGCGGGAGGAGGGGCACCGGGGAGCTGTTTTTT.

The J gene is TRBJ1-2, the V gene TRBV20-1; 10 nucleotides align to TRBD1. Unmatched junction bases numbered 13, after V lost 0 bases and J lost 6 bases. Looked up from germline, CDR1 is DFQATT and CDR2 is SNEGSKA (reference sequence). This CDR3 comprises 17 residues. The CDR3 region has the DNA TGCAGTGCTAGAGATAGAGCGACCGGGACAGGGGCTGATGGCTACACCTTC. It translates to CSARDRATGTGADGYTF.

The table lists this clonotype with a few counts. The gene calls are TRBV6-1 and TRBJ2-3; 8 bases map to TRBD1. After removal of 5 bases from V and 1 base from J, the junction contained 8 bases not matched to a gene. Germline V gene sequence: CDR1 MNHNS, CDR2 SASEGT. CDR3 length: 16 residues. CDR3 protein: CASSQNPGQGTDTQYF. Here the CDR3 DNA reads TGTGCCAGCAGTCAAAATCCGGGACAGGGCACAGATACGCAGTATTTT.

This clonotype came up many times. This chain joins TRBV6-5 and TRBJ1-1; the match to TRBD1 covers 10 bases. The germline V gene encodes CDR1 MNHEY and CDR2 SVGAGI. CDR3 length: 15 residues. Unmatched junction bases numbered 1, after V lost 0 bases and J lost 3 bases. Here the CDR3 DNA reads TGTGCCAGCAGTTACTCCGGGACAGGGGACACTGAAGCTTTCTTT. This codes for CASSYSGTGDTEAFF.

This clonotype was detected many times. The chain uses TRBV3-1 and TRBJ2-5; D ambiguous. This CDR3 contains 15 residues. Between the trimmed V and J ends, which lost 3 bases and 0 bases, there was a span of 11 bases. Germline-derived CDR1 and CDR2 are LGHDT and YNNKEL (reference sequence). Written as DNA, the CDR3 is TGTGCCAGCAGCCATCCCGGGTGGTACCAAGAGACCCAGTACTTC. Its translation is CASSHPGWYQETQYF.

This clonotype was found many times. The genes are TRBV5-1 and TRBJ2-3; 10 nucleotides line up with TRBD1. The CDR3 spans 18 residues. CDR1 SGHRS and CDR2 YFSETQ come from the germline V gene. The V gene end was trimmed by 3 bases and the J gene end by 8 bases; junction bases not matched to a gene: 18. This CDR3 is CASSSTGGTGEYKPTQYF. The CDR3 nucleotides read TGCGCCAGCAGCTCCACGGGAGGGACAGGGGAGTATAAGCCTACGCAGTATTTT.

In this sample, this clonotype turned up many times. The chain recombines TRBV27 with TRBJ1-6; 9 bases agree with TRBD1. With V trimmed by 3 bases and J by 10 bases, 7 bases remained unmatched. This CDR3 is 15 amino acids long. In germline, CDR1 is MNHEY, CDR2 SMNVEV (reference sequence). In nucleotides, the CDR3 is TGTGCCAGCAGTTTCAAGGGACAGGGCTTATCACCCCTCCACTTT. The encoded protein is CASSFKGQGLSPLHF.

The chain links TRBV20-1 to TRBJ2-7; 8 positions agree with TRBD2. There are 15 residues in the CDR3. V shed 0 bases and J 5 bases; nucleotides not matched to a gene: 9. Germline V gene sequence: CDR1 DFQATT, CDR2 SNEGSKA (reference sequence). CDR3 region: CSARDRGGRRDEQYF. The CDR3 region has the DNA TGCAGTGCTAGAGATCGCGGCGGGAGGAGGGACGAGCAGTACTTC.

This clonotype occurred many times. The chain links TRBV11-2 to TRBJ1-6, with TRBD1 as a possible D gene (5 bases). Trimming removed 6 bases from V and 8 bases from J, with 14 bases in between. Germline V gene data show CDR1 as SGHAT and CDR2 as FQNNGV. This CDR3 comprises 14 residues. The CDR3 DNA is TGTGCCAGCAGTGATCAGGGTATTGATTCACCCCTCCACTTT. Translating it yields CASSDQGIDSPLHF.

This clonotype was recorded at least ten times. The chain joins TRBV20-1 to TRBJ2-1; TRBD2 agrees at 8 bases. Germline CDR1 DFQATT, CDR2 SNEGSKA (reference sequence). The CDR3 contains 14 residues. Germline trimming cut 4 bases from V and 1 base from J; bases unmatched to any gene: 3. CDR3 in DNA: TGCAGTGCTAAAACTAGCGGATCCTACAATGAGCAGTTCTTC. Translating gives CSAKTSGSYNEQFF.

About this clonotype itself: One end of the junction varies from germline; a read error may be responsible. This chain uses TRBV30 with TRBJ2-1; 12 bases map to TRBD2. CDR1 and CDR2 (germline): GTSNPN, SVGIG (reference sequence). The CDR3 sequence is 17 residues long. The CDR3 loop is CAWSELAGGGYYNEQSF. The CDR3 DNA follows: TGTGCCTGGAGTGAACTAGCGGGGGGCGGATACTACAATGAGCAGTCCTTC.

This clonotype showed up many times. Written as DNA, the CDR3 is TGCGCCAGCAGCTTGGGGAACTCGGGCTACGAGCAGTACTTC. It specifies CASSLGNSGYEQYF. The V gene is TRBV5-1, the J gene TRBJ2-7; no reliable D call. The CDR3 has 14 residues. The germline gives CDR1 SGHRS, CDR2 YFSETQ. V lost 0 bases and J 3 bases, leaving 10 bases between the germline ends.

The chain links TRBV5-1 to TRBJ1-1; no definite D call. CDR1 and CDR2 (germline): SGHRS, YFSETQ. Trimming shortened V by 1 base and J by 0 bases, and 7 bases separated the two germline ends. This CDR3 region has 14 residues. The DNA of the CDR3 is TGCGCCAGCAGCTTGTACGAAATGAACACTGAAGCTTTCTTT. Protein: CASSLYEMNTEAFF.

This clonotype was seen many times. The chain uses TRBV19 and TRBJ2-1; TRBD2 matches 8 bases. With 3 bases clipped from V and 8 bases from J, the junction kept 9 bases outside the gene matches. The CDR3 is 15 amino acids. From germline, CDR1 is LNHDA and CDR2 SQIVND (reference sequence). The CDR3 DNA reads as TGTGCCAGTAGTATGTCGAGCGGGAGAGCGGATGAGCAGTTCTTC. It is translated as CASSMSSGRADEQFF.

This clonotype was recorded many times. The rearrangement uses TRBV12-3 or TRBV12-4 and TRBJ2-3, with D perhaps being TRBD1 or TRBD2 (5 bases each). CDR3 length: 15 amino acids. Trimming removed 5 bases from V and 3 bases from J, with 15 bases in between. This CDR3 is CASSRDRPPTDTQYF. CDR3 in DNA: TGTGCCAGCAGTCGGGACCGTCCCCCGACAGATACGCAGTATTTT.

This clonotype was seen many times. This chain links TRBV24-1 with TRBJ1-1; D is ambiguous. Looked up from germline, CDR1 is KGHDR and CDR2 is SFDVKD. V dropped 4 bases and J dropped 11 bases, with 10 bases sitting between them. This CDR3 has 11 amino acids. CDR3 nucleotide sequence: TGTGCCACCAGTGACGGGGTTACGGCTTTCTTT. Translated: CATSDGVTAFF.